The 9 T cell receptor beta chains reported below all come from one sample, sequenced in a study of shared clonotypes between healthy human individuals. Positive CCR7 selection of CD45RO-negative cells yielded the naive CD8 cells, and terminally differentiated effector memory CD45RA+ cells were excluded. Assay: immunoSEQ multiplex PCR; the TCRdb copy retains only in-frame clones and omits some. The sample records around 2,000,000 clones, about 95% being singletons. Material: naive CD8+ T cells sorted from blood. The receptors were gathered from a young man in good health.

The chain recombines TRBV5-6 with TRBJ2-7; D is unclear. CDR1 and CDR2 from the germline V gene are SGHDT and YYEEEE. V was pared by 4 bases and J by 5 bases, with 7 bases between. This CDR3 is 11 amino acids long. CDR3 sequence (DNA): TGTGCCAGCAGCGTCTTTGACGAGCAGTACTTC. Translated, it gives CASSVFDEQYF.

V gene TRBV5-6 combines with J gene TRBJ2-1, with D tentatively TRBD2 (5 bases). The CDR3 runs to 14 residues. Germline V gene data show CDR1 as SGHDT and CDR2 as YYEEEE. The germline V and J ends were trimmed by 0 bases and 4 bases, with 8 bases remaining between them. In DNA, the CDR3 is TGTGCCAGCAGCTTGGTTCGGGGATACAATGAGCAGTTCTTC. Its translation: CASSLVRGYNEQFF.

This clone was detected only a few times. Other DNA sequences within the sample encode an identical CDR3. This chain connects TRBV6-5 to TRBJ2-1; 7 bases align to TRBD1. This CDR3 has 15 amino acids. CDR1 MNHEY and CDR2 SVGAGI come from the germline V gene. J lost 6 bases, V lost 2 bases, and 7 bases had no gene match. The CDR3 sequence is CASSYGAGGSNEQFF. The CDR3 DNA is TGTGCCAGCAGTTACGGGGCAGGGGGTTCCAATGAGCAGTTCTTC.

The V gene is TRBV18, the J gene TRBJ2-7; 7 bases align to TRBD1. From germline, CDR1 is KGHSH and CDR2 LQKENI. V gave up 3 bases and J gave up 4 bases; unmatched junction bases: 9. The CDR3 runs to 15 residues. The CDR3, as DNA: TGTGCCAGCTCACCCGGAGGACAGGAATATTACGAGCAGTACTTC. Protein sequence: CASSPGGQEYYEQYF.

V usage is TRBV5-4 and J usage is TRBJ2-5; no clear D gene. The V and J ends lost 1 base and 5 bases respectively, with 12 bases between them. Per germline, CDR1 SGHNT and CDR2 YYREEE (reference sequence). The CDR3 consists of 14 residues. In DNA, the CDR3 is TGTGCCAGCAGCTTGTGGTCTATGTATGAGACCCAGTACTTC. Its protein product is CASSLWSMYETQYF.

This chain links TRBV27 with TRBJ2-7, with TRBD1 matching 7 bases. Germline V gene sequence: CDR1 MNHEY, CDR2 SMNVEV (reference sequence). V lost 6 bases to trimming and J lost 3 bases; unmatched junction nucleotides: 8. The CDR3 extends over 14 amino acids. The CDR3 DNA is TGTGCCAGCAGCCCGGACAGGACCAACTACGAGCAGTACTTC. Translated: CASSPDRTNYEQYF.

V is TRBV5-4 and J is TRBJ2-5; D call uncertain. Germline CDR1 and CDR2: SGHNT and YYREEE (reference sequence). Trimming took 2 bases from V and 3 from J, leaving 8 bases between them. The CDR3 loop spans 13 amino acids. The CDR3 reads CASSFGFEETQYF. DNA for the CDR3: TGTGCCAGCAGCTTCGGGTTTGAAGAGACCCAGTACTTC.

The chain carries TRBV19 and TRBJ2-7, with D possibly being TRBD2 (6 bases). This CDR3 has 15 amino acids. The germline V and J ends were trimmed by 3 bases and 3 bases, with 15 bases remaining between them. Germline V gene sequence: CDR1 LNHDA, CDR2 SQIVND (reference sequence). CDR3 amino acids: CASSISGSILYEQYF. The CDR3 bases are TGTGCCAGTAGTATCTCCGGGAGTATACTCTACGAGCAGTACTTC.

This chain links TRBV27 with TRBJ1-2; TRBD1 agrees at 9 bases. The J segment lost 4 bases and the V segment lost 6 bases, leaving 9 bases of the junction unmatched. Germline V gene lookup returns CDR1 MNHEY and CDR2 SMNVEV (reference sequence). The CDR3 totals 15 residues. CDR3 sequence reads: CASRPGQGHLYGYTF. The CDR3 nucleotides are TGTGCCAGCAGACCGGGACAGGGCCATCTCTATGGCTACACCTTC.